The T cell receptor beta chain under discussion was sequenced for a study of blood T cell repertoires in COVID-19. About the study: Samples taken during acute and convalescent COVID-19 were collected in the United States, Italy and Spain. The cDNA or gDNA used as material had been derived from T cells, B-cell-depleted T cells, or PBMCs.

Seattle patients were enrolled while actively infected and followed longitudinally. Under the authors' procedure: Reference gene primers were amplified, and this amplification served to estimate nucleated cell counts. Data came from immunoSEQ multiplex PCR; TCRdb stores just in-frame clones and leaves some out. The DNA gave D and trimming, while V, J and clone size come from that table. Of about 49,000 clones in the sample, 85% to 90% are singletons; the top ten hold approximately 2.1%. Sample: peripheral blood. This TCR was recovered from an elderly woman with COVID-19, enrolled during active disease.

The CDR3 sequence is CASSSLRLRSYEQYF. The DNA for the CDR3 is TGTGCCAGCAGCTCCCTAAGACTGAGATCCTACGAGCAGTACTTC. The chain combines TRBV5-6 with TRBJ2-7; D gene uncertain. The germline V gene encodes CDR1 SGHDT and CDR2 YYEEEE. This CDR3 has 15 residues. The V end was cut by 3 bases, the J end by 1 base, with 14 bases between. Complete variable domain (other parts from reference TRBV5-6 and TRBJ2-7): DAGVTQSPTHLIKTRGQQVTLRCSPKSGHDTVSWYQQALGQGPQFIFQYYEEEERQRGNFPDRFSGHQFPNYSSELNVNALLLGDSALYLCASSSLRLRSYEQYFGPGTRLTVT.